The 27 T cell receptor beta chains presented below share a single source sample, sequenced in a study of T cells in Graves' hyperthyroidism and ophthalmopathy (dated by TCRdb to about 2019). The library was prepared using multiplex PCR. Data came from an Illumina HiSeq 2000. The TCR beta CDR3 regions were amplified from RNA transcripts. The TCR CDR3 was subjected to a first round of RT-PCR using the HTBI primer set and the Qiagen OneStep RT-PCR kit. TCRdb cleaned the public reads at Q25 with fastp, built clones with MiXCR and kept in-frame beta chains. Each CDR3 protein appears once, grouped with its most common genes and DNA. The sample table lists about 200,000 distinct CDR3 sequences, approximately 17% of them with a count of one. The ten largest make up around 50% of the sample. The sample comprised blood. All receptors derive from a man aged 45-60 years with Graves' hyperthyroidism.

This clonotype was detected ten times or more. V usage is TRBV30 and J usage is TRBJ1-5; no clear D gene. The CDR3 has 15 residues. Trimming left V 0 bases short and J 0 bases short, with 9 bases between. The V gene's germline CDR1 is GTSNPN and CDR2 SVGIG (reference sequence). The CDR3 is CAWSVGANSNQPQHF. CDR3 bases: TGTGCCTGGAGTGTAGGAGCAAATAGCAATCAGCCCCAGCATTTT.

This clonotype was detected many times. The CDR3 nucleotides read TGTGCTAGTGGTTCAACTAGCGGTAAAGGTGAGCAGTTCTTC. It specifies CASGSTSGKGEQFF. This chain joins TRBV12-5 and TRBJ2-1; 8 positions match TRBD2. The CDR3 is made up of 14 amino acids. The germline gives CDR1 LGHNT, CDR2 FRNRAP. V shed 4 bases and J 9 bases; nucleotides not matched to a gene: 8.

This clonotype appeared many times. The CDR3 reads CASIEPGQGYEQYF. The CDR3 DNA follows: TGTGCCAGCATCGAACCGGGACAGGGCTACGAGCAGTACTTC. V usage is TRBV6-1 and J usage is TRBJ2-7; 9 bases line up with TRBD1. Germline lookup yields CDR1 MNHNS and CDR2 SASEGT. The CDR3 spans 14 residues. The V gene end was trimmed by 7 bases and the J gene end by 3 bases; junction bases not matched to a gene: 7.

Regarding this clonotype: Being one base from a much bigger clone, this may be a read error. V and J are TRBV29-1 and TRBJ2-3; tentative D call: TRBD2 (6 bases). From germline, CDR1 is SQVTM and CDR2 ANQGSEA. The CDR3 is 15 amino acids. With 3 bases removed from V and 5 bases from J, the gap between germline ends came to 18 bases. The CDR3 loop is CSVDRAGGRIDTQYF. The CDR3 nucleotides are TGCAGCGTTGACAGAGCGGGTGGGCGAATAGATACGCAGTATTTT.

Ten or more counts support this clonotype. V usage is TRBV4-1 and J usage is TRBJ2-3, with 7 bases identical to TRBD2. Per the germline V gene, CDR1 is MGHRA and CDR2 is YSYEKL. V shed 5 bases and J 5 bases; nucleotides not matched to a gene: 7. There are 14 residues in the CDR3. CDR3 residues: CASSLLAYKDTQYF. CDR3 nucleotide sequence: TGCGCCAGCAGCTTACTAGCGTACAAAGATACGCAGTATTTT.

The V and J genes are TRBV19 and TRBJ2-1; 8 bases are shared with TRBD2. J lost 2 bases, V lost 10 bases, and 10 bases had no gene match. The CDR3 contains 15 residues. CDR1 is LNHDA, CDR2 SQIVND, per germline (reference sequence). CDR3 coding DNA: TGTGCCACCTCTCGCGGGGGGACGGCCTACAATGAGCAGTTCTTC. Translation: CATSRGGTAYNEQFF.

This clonotype was seen repeatedly, ten times or more. This chain joins TRBV20-1 and TRBJ2-3; D not resolved. CDR1 is DFQATT and CDR2 is SNEGSKA in the germline V gene (reference sequence). The V end lost 2 bases, the J end lost 5 bases, and 5 bases lay between the germline ends. The CDR3 has 11 residues. CDR3 bases: TGCAGTGCTAGATTTCGAGATACGCAGTATTTT. It codes for CSARFRDTQYF.

The chain combines TRBV25-1 with TRBJ2-5; a weak D match, TRBD1 (6 bases). Germline V gene lookup returns CDR1 MGHDK and CDR2 SYGVNS. This CDR3 spans 13 amino acids. V lost 3 bases to trimming and J lost 5 bases, with 10 bases between them. In DNA form, the CDR3 reads TGTGCCAGCAGTGAGGGGGCTAGGGAGACCCAGTACTTC. Translating gives CASSEGARETQYF.

This clonotype was counted many times. The chain carries TRBV27 and TRBJ2-2, with 8 bases identical to TRBD2. The CDR3 totals 15 residues. The V gene end was trimmed by 6 bases and the J gene end by 0 bases; junction bases not matched to a gene: 3. The germline V gene has CDR1 MNHEY and CDR2 SMNVEV (reference sequence). Here the CDR3 DNA reads TGTGCCAGCAGACTAGCGGTCACGAACACCGGGGAGCTGTTTTTT. Protein product: CASRLAVTNTGELFF.

The V call is TRBV5-1, the J call TRBJ1-5, with D hard to call. Germline loops: CDR1 SGHRS, CDR2 YFSETQ. Trimming removed 0 bases at V and 0 bases at J, with 7 bases between. CDR3 length: 15 amino acids. The CDR3 DNA is TGCGCCAGCAGCTTGGACCTTAATAGCAATCAGCCCCAGCATTTT. It translates to CASSLDLNSNQPQHF.

The chain uses TRBV27 and TRBJ2-7, with 11 bases aligning to TRBD2. V trimming: 5 bases; J trimming: 0 bases; junction bases outside the gene matches: 9. CDR3 size: 17 residues. Looked up from germline, CDR1 is MNHEY and CDR2 is SMNVEV (reference sequence). The CDR3 reads CASSLRTSGSSSYEQYF. DNA for the CDR3: TGTGCCAGCAGTCTTCGGACTAGCGGGTCGAGCTCCTACGAGCAGTACTTC.

The genes are TRBV15 and TRBJ2-3; 10 positions agree with TRBD1. The CDR3 runs 15 residues. V lost 5 bases to trimming and J lost 4 bases; unmatched junction nucleotides: 6. Per the germline V gene, CDR1 is LNHNV and CDR2 is YYDKDF (reference sequence). The CDR3 bases are TGTGCCACCAGCGGCGGACAGGGGGGAGCAGATACGCAGTATTTT. It encodes CATSGGQGGADTQYF.

This clonotype was seen only once. The chain links TRBV5-1 to TRBJ1-3; D is uncertain. V was trimmed by 3 bases and J by 0 bases, leaving 22 bases between them. The V gene's germline CDR1 is SGHRS and CDR2 YFSETQ. The length of the CDR3 is 19 residues. The CDR3 nucleotides are TGCGCCAGCAGCTCCAGCGGCAACCTGGGCGCCGGCTCTGGAAACACCATATATTTT. The encoded protein is CASSSSGNLGAGSGNTIYF.

This clonotype came up many times. The CDR3 nucleotides are TGTGCCAGCAGCCTCCAGAACGGGACACCCCTCCACTTT. It translates to CASSLQNGTPLHF. The chain employs TRBV12-3 or TRBV12-4 and TRBJ1-6; D unclear. V was shortened by 6 bases and J by 11 bases, with 14 bases between the two germline ends. There are 13 residues in the CDR3.

The table lists this clonotype with many counts. The V gene is TRBV9, the J gene TRBJ1-2, with a possible D match to TRBD1 (5 bases). V was shortened by 4 bases and J by 4 bases, with 17 bases between the two germline ends. CDR3 length: 15 residues. Per the germline V gene, CDR1 is SGDLS and CDR2 is YYNGEE. The CDR3 DNA is TGTGCCAGCAGCCCCCACCACACCAGGGTCTATGGCTACACCTTC. Translating gives CASSPHHTRVYGYTF.

This clonotype was counted at least ten times. The V gene is TRBV6-2 or TRBV6-3, the J gene TRBJ1-5; D might be TRBD1 (5 bases). V lost 7 bases to trimming and J lost 2 bases, with 21 bases between them. Germline CDR1 is MNHEY and CDR2 is SVGEGT. The CDR3 spans 17 residues. CDR3 sequence: CASTSNATRRGNQPQHF. The CDR3 DNA follows: TGTGCCAGCACCAGCAACGCTACCCGCAGGGGCAATCAGCCCCAGCATTTT.

This clonotype showed up many times. The chain carries TRBV5-5 and TRBJ1-6; 9 nucleotides line up with TRBD1. Germline V gives CDR1 SGHKS, CDR2 YYEKEE (reference sequence). With V trimmed by 4 bases and J by 4 bases, 9 bases remained unmatched. The length of the CDR3 is 17 residues. CDR3: CASSPGTGMGYNSPLHF. Written as DNA, the CDR3 is TGTGCCAGCAGCCCGGGGACAGGGATGGGTTATAATTCACCCCTCCACTTT.

The table lists this clonotype with many counts. The chain uses TRBV29-1 and TRBJ2-4; D is unclear. V dropped 8 bases and J dropped 1 base, with 9 bases sitting between them. The CDR3 consists of 12 residues. Germline V gene sequence: CDR1 SQVTM, CDR2 ANQGSEA. The CDR3 region has the DNA TGCAGCTTCTACGGGGCCAAAAACATTCAGTACTTC. Translating it yields CSFYGAKNIQYF. Using reference TRBV29-1 and TRBJ2-4 for the parts outside the CDR3, the full variable domain is SAVISQKPSRDICQRGTSLTIQCQVDSQVTMMFWYRQQPGQSLTLIATANQGSEATYESGFVIDKFPISRPNLTFSTLTVSNMSPEDSSIYLCSFYGAKNIQYFGAGTRLSVL.

This clonotype occurred a few times. The junction does not match germline at one end; this may be a read error. V is TRBV4-1 and J is TRBJ1-4; TRBD1 matches at 12 bases. Germline V lookup: CDR1 MGHRA, CDR2 YSYEKL. The CDR3 loop spans 18 amino acids. In nucleotides, the CDR3 is TGCGCCAGCACCCAACGTGGGACAGGGGGCGCCCCGAGTGAAAAACTGTTTTTT. Its translation: CASTQRGTGGAPSEKLFF.

This clonotype has ten or more counts. V is TRBV28 and J is TRBJ1-6, with D uncertain. Trimming took off 6 bases at V and 11 bases at J, with 17 bases between the two ends. This CDR3 comprises 14 residues. In germline, CDR1 is MDHEN, CDR2 SYDVKM. The CDR3 DNA is TGTGCCAGCAGCCCATCCGAGGAAGGTGCACCCCTCCACTTT. It specifies CASSPSEEGAPLHF.

This clonotype was seen repeatedly, ten times or more. The chain is built from TRBV5-1 and TRBJ1-1, with D unresolved. The ends were cut back, 2 bases at V and 5 bases at J, with 22 bases in the middle. This CDR3 contains 17 residues. CDR1 and CDR2 (germline): SGHRS, YFSETQ. The CDR3 is CASSLVKPGRGWTEAFF. The CDR3 DNA is TGCGCCAGCAGCTTAGTAAAACCGGGAAGAGGGTGGACTGAAGCTTTCTTT. The full variable domain, in which reference TRBV5-1 and TRBJ1-1 provide the parts outside the CDR3, is KAGVTQTPRYLIKTRGQQVTLSCSPISGHRSVSWYQQTPGQGLQFLFEYFSETQRNKGNFPGRFSGRQFSNSRSEMNVSTLELGDSALYLCASSLVKPGRGWTEAFFGQGTRLTVV.

This clonotype was detected ten times or more. The rearrangement joins TRBV18 to TRBJ2-7, with D hard to call. Germline CDR1 KGHSH, CDR2 LQKENI. The CDR3 spans 16 residues. Trimming pared 0 bases from V and 0 bases from J, leaving 12 bases between. The DNA for the CDR3 is TGTGCCAGCTCACCACCGACCGACGGAACCTCCTACGAGCAGTACTTC. It codes for CASSPPTDGTSYEQYF.

This clonotype was counted ten times or more. The CDR3 region has the DNA TGTGCCAGCAGTTCGTGGGGGGACAGGGTGCACTATGGCTACACCTTC. Protein product: CASSSWGDRVHYGYTF. J is TRBJ1-2 and V is TRBV6-5; 9 bases are shared with TRBD1. The CDR3 sequence is 16 residues long. Germline CDR1 reads MNHEY; CDR2 reads SVGAGI. J lost 3 bases, V lost 4 bases, and 9 bases had no gene match.

The rearrangement uses TRBV9 and TRBJ1-2; the D gene is possibly TRBD1 (5 bases). With 5 bases removed from V and 4 bases from J, the gap between germline ends came to 18 bases. Per germline, CDR1 SGDLS and CDR2 YYNGEE. The CDR3 runs 15 residues. This chain's CDR3 is CASSGAASGGYGYTF. The CDR3 nucleotides are TGTGCCAGCAGTGGAGCCGCCTCGGGGGGCTATGGCTACACCTTC.

The chain employs TRBV6-2 or TRBV6-3 and TRBJ1-6; 7 bases map to TRBD1. J gave up 5 bases and V 2 bases, and 3 bases lay outside the gene matches. The CDR3 consists of 15 residues. The germline gives CDR1 MNHEY, CDR2 SVGEGT. This CDR3 is CASSYAGQDNSPLHF. The DNA for the CDR3 is TGTGCCAGCAGTTACGCAGGACAGGATAATTCACCCCTCCACTTT.

This clonotype was observed a few times. The chain is built from TRBV12-3 or TRBV12-4 and TRBJ1-6; D gene unclear. The V end lost 8 bases, the J end lost 6 bases, and 11 bases lay between the germline ends. CDR3 length: 13 residues. The CDR3 reads CASARSVNSPLHF. The CDR3 coding sequence is TGTGCCAGCGCCCGGTCCGTTAATTCACCCCTCCACTTT.

This clonotype was counted many times. This chain joins TRBV10-3 and TRBJ2-3, with a tentative D call TRBD2 (5 bases). CDR1 is ENHRY and CDR2 is SYGVKD in the germline V gene. Between the trimmed V and J ends, which lost 0 bases and 2 bases, there was a span of 12 bases. CDR3 size: 16 residues. The CDR3 sequence: CAISESFAGATDTQYF. CDR3 coding DNA: TGTGCCATCAGTGAGTCTTTTGCGGGCGCCACAGATACGCAGTATTTT.